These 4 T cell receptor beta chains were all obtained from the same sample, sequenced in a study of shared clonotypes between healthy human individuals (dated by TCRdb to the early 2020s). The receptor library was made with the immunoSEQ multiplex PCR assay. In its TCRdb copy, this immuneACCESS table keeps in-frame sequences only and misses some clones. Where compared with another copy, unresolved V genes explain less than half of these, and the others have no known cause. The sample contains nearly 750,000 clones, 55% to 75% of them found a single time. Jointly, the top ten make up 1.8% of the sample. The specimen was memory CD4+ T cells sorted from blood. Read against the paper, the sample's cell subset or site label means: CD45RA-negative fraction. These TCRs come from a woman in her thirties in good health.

CDR3 region: CASSYGREGTDTQYF. The CDR3 DNA sequence: TGTGCCAGCAGTTATGGACGGGAGGGCACAGATACGCAGTATTTT. The V call is TRBV6-5, the J call TRBJ2-3, with 7 bases fitting TRBD2. The CDR3 runs to 15 residues. Trimming removed 3 bases from V and 1 base from J; junction bases left unmatched: 4. Germline V CDR1 and CDR2: MNHEY, SVGAGI.

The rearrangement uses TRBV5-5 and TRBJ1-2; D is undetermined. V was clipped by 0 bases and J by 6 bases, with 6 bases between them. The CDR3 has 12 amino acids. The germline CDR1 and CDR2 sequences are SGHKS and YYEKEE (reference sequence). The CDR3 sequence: CASSLAGNGYTF. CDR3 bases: TGTGCCAGCAGCTTGGCGGGAAATGGCTACACCTTC.

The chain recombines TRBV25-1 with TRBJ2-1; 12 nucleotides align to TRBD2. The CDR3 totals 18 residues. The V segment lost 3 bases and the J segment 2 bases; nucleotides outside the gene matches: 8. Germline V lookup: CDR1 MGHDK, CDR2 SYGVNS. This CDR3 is CASSEYETSGSPYNEQFF. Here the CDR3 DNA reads TGTGCCAGCAGTGAGTATGAGACTAGCGGGAGTCCCTACAATGAGCAGTTCTTC.

Here the CDR3 DNA reads TGCGCCAGCAGCTCGACAGTTTACTCTGGAAACACCATATATTTT. Encoded protein: CASSSTVYSGNTIYF. The V and J genes are TRBV5-1 and TRBJ1-3; tentatively, D is TRBD1 (5 bases). V was trimmed by 3 bases and J by 0 bases, leaving 10 bases between them. The CDR3 consists of 15 residues. Germline loops: CDR1 SGHRS, CDR2 YFSETQ.